These 13 T cell receptor beta chains were sequenced from one sample in a study of vaccination effects on CD4 cells after COVID-19. Their cognate antigens are unknown. Sequencing used immunoSEQ multiplex PCR; TCRdb keeps in-frame clones, though not all of them. Found here are 40,000 to 50,000 clones, around 74% of them singletons; the top ten hold less than 30%. Antigen-specific CD4+ T cells were expanded (with viral peptide pools) by the ViraFEST assay ahead of sequencing. CD4+ T cells were isolated after around ten days of culture. By PCR, the person was confirmed to have had SARS-CoV-2 infection between March and December 2020. The sequenced sample was CD4+ T cells from PBMCs cultured with a peptide pool, obtained before COVID-19 vaccination. These receptors all come from a human donor who had a prior SARS-CoV-2 infection.

The rearrangement joins TRBV12-3 or TRBV12-4 to TRBJ2-3; 9 bases match TRBD1. The CDR3 loop spans 13 amino acids. V gave up 8 bases and J gave up 2 bases; unmatched junction bases: 2. CDR3 DNA sequence: TGTGCCAGCCGGACAGGGGTCACAGATACGCAGTATTTT. Translation: CASRTGVTDTQYF.

V usage is TRBV28 and J usage is TRBJ2-3, with D possibly matching TRBD1 (6 bases). Looked up from germline, CDR1 is MDHEN and CDR2 is SYDVKM. Trimming removed 3 bases at V and 8 bases at J, with 30 bases between. This CDR3 is 19 amino acids long. Written as DNA, the CDR3 is TGTGCCAGCAGTTTTATCAGGGGTCGCGCATCTGGGAGAGGTGGTACGCAGTATTTT. Translating it yields CASSFIRGRASGRGGTQYF. The full variable domain, rest sourced from reference TRBV28 and TRBJ2-3, is DVKVTQSSRYLVKRTGEKVFLECVQDMDHENMFWYRQDPGLGLRLIYFSYDVKMKEKGDIPEGYSVSREKKERFSLILESASTNQTSMYLCASSFIRGRASGRGGTQYFGPGTRLTVL.

The rearrangement joins TRBV11-3 to TRBJ1-6; D not resolved. Germline lookup yields CDR1 SGHNT and CDR2 YENEEA. The V end lost 3 bases, the J end lost 5 bases, and 8 bases lay between the germline ends. CDR3 length: 14 residues. The CDR3: CASSFNGDNSPLHF. CDR3 DNA sequence: TGTGCCAGCAGCTTTAACGGGGATAATTCACCCCTCCACTTT. Full variable domain (missing parts from reference TRBV11-3 and TRBJ1-6): EAGVVQSPRYKIIEKKQPVAFWCNPISGHNTLYWYLQNLGQGPELLIRYENEEAVDDSQLPKDRFSAERLKGVDSTLKIQPAELGDSAVYLCASSFNGDNSPLHFGNGTRLTVT.

This chain connects TRBV19 to TRBJ2-1; either TRBD1 or TRBD2 may supply D (6 bases each). This CDR3 contains 15 residues. The germline V gene encodes CDR1 LNHDA and CDR2 SQIVND (reference sequence). Deletions cut 3 bases from V and 1 base from J, with 10 bases between. The CDR3 protein is CASSIGGGSYNEQFF. In DNA, the CDR3 is TGTGCCAGTAGTATCGGAGGGGGATCCTACAATGAGCAGTTCTTC.

This clone has just a few counts. CDR3 region: CASSLRGGGGVEQFF. CDR3 in DNA: TGTGCCAGCAGCTTAAGAGGCGGAGGCGGTGTTGAGCAGTTCTTC. The rearrangement uses TRBV7-2 and TRBJ2-1, with TRBD2 as a possible D gene (5 bases). CDR1 is SGHTA, CDR2 FQGNSA, per germline. The CDR3 loop spans 15 amino acids. Trimming took off 2 bases at V and 9 bases at J, with 17 bases between the two ends.

The chain is built from TRBV7-2 and TRBJ1-1; no firm D call. Germline V gene lookup returns CDR1 SGHTA and CDR2 FQGNSA. The CDR3 has 15 residues. V was shortened by 2 bases and J by 1 base, with 11 bases between the two germline ends. This chain's CDR3 is CASSLPSPENTEAFF. The CDR3 nucleotides are TGTGCCAGCAGCTTACCCTCTCCGGAGAACACTGAAGCTTTCTTT.

The chain is built from TRBV4-1 and TRBJ2-7, with D hard to call. V was pared by 3 bases and J by 2 bases, with 11 bases between. This CDR3 contains 14 residues. From germline, CDR1 is MGHRA and CDR2 YSYEKL. The CDR3 is CASSHLQAPYEQYF. The CDR3 DNA follows: TGCGCCAGCAGCCATTTGCAGGCCCCCTACGAGCAGTACTTC.

In regard to this clone: A much more abundant neighbour one base away suggests this may be a read error. The sample holds other DNA sequences that translate to the same CDR3. V and J are TRBV27 and TRBJ2-3; D is ambiguous. The V gene lost 2 bases and the J gene lost 1 base, with 4 bases spanning the gap. The CDR3 is made up of 13 amino acids. In germline, CDR1 is MNHEY, CDR2 SMNVEV (reference sequence). The CDR3: CASSLRGTDTQYF. The CDR3 DNA reads as TGTGCCAGCAGTTTACGGGGCACAGATACGCAGTATTTT.

This clone was observed a handful of times. This rearrangement joins TRBV6-2 or TRBV6-3 to TRBJ1-2, with D maybe TRBD1 (5 bases). This CDR3 region has 16 residues. The V and J ends lost 0 bases and 4 bases respectively, with 15 bases between them. CDR1 and CDR2 from the germline V gene are MNHEY and SVGEGT. CDR3 coding DNA: TGTGCCAGCAGTTACTCGCCGGACACCTACTCCTATGGCTACACCTTC. This translates into CASSYSPDTYSYGYTF.

This chain uses TRBV27 with TRBJ2-3, with a tentative D call TRBD1 (6 bases). This CDR3 spans 16 amino acids. The V gene lost 0 bases and the J gene lost 1 base, with 11 bases spanning the gap. Germline V gene data show CDR1 as MNHEY and CDR2 as SMNVEV (reference sequence). CDR3 bases: TGTGCCAGCAGTTTATCCCCAGGGGCCCGCACAGATACGCAGTATTTT. This sequence encodes CASSLSPGARTDTQYF.

This chain links TRBV7-2 with TRBJ2-4; 7 nucleotides agree with TRBD1. This CDR3 comprises 17 residues. CDR1 and CDR2 (germline): SGHTA, FQGNSA. With 1 base clipped from V and 0 bases from J, the junction kept 6 bases outside the gene matches. The chain's CDR3 is CASSLVGTELAKNIQYF. The CDR3 region has the DNA TGTGCCAGCAGCTTAGTTGGGACAGAGTTAGCCAAAAACATTCAGTACTTC.

The gene calls are TRBV29-1 and TRBJ2-5, with TRBD1 matching over 9 bases. The V segment lost 7 bases and the J segment 4 bases; nucleotides outside the gene matches: 7. The CDR3 is made up of 13 amino acids. Germline CDR1 SQVTM, CDR2 ANQGSEA. For the CDR3, the DNA is TGCAGCGCCAAAGACAGGGGGAGAGAGACCCAGTACTTC. Its protein is CSAKDRGRETQYF. Drawing the rest from reference TRBV29-1 and TRBJ2-5, the complete variable domain is SAVISQKPSRDICQRGTSLTIQCQVDSQVTMMFWYRQQPGQSLTLIATANQGSEATYESGFVIDKFPISRPNLTFSTLTVSNMSPEDSSIYLCSAKDRGRETQYFGPGTRLLVL.

The chain combines TRBV12-3 or TRBV12-4 with TRBJ1-1; D remains ambiguous. This CDR3 is built from 13 residues. V gave up 2 bases and J gave up 2 bases, with 6 bases separating them. The CDR3 sequence is CASSLLQNTEAFF. DNA of the CDR3: TGTGCCAGCAGTTTACTGCAAAACACTGAAGCTTTCTTT.